The sequence of this TCR beta chain was determined in a study of blood T cell repertoires in COVID-19. Study as a whole: The samples span acute and convalescent COVID-19 from the United States, Italy and Spain.

TCRdb keeps only in-frame clones here, not all; method: immunoSEQ multiplex PCR. The sample lists 650,000 to 800,000 clones, 75% to 90% seen once, with over 0.2% in the top ten. This CDR3 region has 17 residues. Germline CDR1 SGHRS, CDR2 YFSETQ. With V trimmed by 0 bases and J by 7 bases, 11 bases remained unmatched. The chain combines TRBV5-1 with TRBJ2-1; TRBD2 agrees at 9 bases. The sequence was obtained from a woman aged 18-29 years with acute or convalescent COVID-19. Sample: peripheral blood. The CDR3 here is CASSLVSGGPGKNEQFF. CDR3 coding DNA: TGCGCCAGCAGCTTGGTCAGCGGGGGGCCGGGAAAGAATGAGCAGTTCTTC. The full variable domain, rest sourced from reference TRBV5-1 and TRBJ2-1, is KAGVTQTPRYLIKTRGQQVTLSCSPISGHRSVSWYQQTPGQGLQFLFEYFSETQRNKGNFPGRFSGRQFSNSRSEMNVSTLELGDSALYLCASSLVSGGPGKNEQFFGPGTRLTVL.